Shown below are 31 T cell receptor beta chains from a single sample sequenced in a study of blood T cell repertoires in COVID-19. Profiling relied on immunoSEQ multiplex PCR, and the TCRdb table lists in-frame clones only, not all of them. The sample records 200,000 to 300,000 clones, over 75% being singletons. The sequencing sample was made of PBMCs or T cells enriched from blood (not recorded which). The receptor source for this set is a man aged 35 to 55 who had recovered from COVID-19.

The chain recombines TRBV18 with TRBJ1-6; 7 nucleotides agree with TRBD1. V dropped 4 bases and J dropped 0; count of bases not matched to a gene: 6. The length of the CDR3 is 17 residues. Looked up from germline, CDR1 is KGHSH and CDR2 is LQKENI. The CDR3 loop is CASSRPGQSSYNSPLHF. The CDR3 DNA is TGTGCCAGCTCACGTCCGGGACAGAGCTCCTATAATTCACCCCTCCACTTT.

The chain uses TRBV5-1 and TRBJ2-2, with 10 bases that match TRBD2. CDR1 and CDR2 from the germline V gene are SGHRS and YFSETQ. V was clipped by 1 base and J by 5 bases; unmatched bases: 5. This CDR3 contains 16 residues. DNA of the CDR3: TGCGCCAGCAGCTTGACTAGCGGGGTAGGGACCGGGGAGCTGTTTTTT. This codes for CASSLTSGVGTGELFF.

The chain links TRBV30 to TRBJ2-2; D is possibly TRBD2 (5 bases). Germline assignment: CDR1 GTSNPN and CDR2 SVGIG (reference sequence). Trimming removed 3 bases from V and 0 bases from J, with 8 bases in between. The CDR3 extends over 14 amino acids. In DNA, the CDR3 is TGTGCCTGGAGCCCGGGATCGAACACCGGGGAGCTGTTTTTT. This gives the protein CAWSPGSNTGELFF.

V usage is TRBV5-4 and J usage is TRBJ2-1; no clear D gene. Germline V lookup: CDR1 SGHNT, CDR2 YYREEE (reference sequence). The CDR3 has 12 residues. Trimming removed 1 base at V and 5 bases at J, with 4 bases between. The CDR3 coding sequence is TGTGCCAGCAGCTTGAATAACAATGAGCAGTTCTTC. It codes for CASSLNNNEQFF.

The V gene is TRBV13, the J gene TRBJ1-1, with D hard to call. The germline V gene encodes CDR1 PRHDT and CDR2 FYEKMQ (reference sequence). This CDR3 has 12 residues. With 3 bases removed from V and 3 bases from J, the gap between germline ends came to 5 bases. This CDR3 reads CASSFSDTEAFF. In DNA, the CDR3 is TGTGCCAGCAGCTTTTCGGACACTGAAGCTTTCTTT. The full variable domain, completed using reference TRBV13 and TRBJ1-1, is AAGVIQSPRHLIKEKRETATLKCYPIPRHDTVYWYQQGPGQDPQFLISFYEKMQSDKGSIPDRFSAQQFSDYHSELNMSSLELGDSALYFCASSFSDTEAFFGQGTRLTVV.

The genes are TRBV24-1 and TRBJ1-2; D unresolved. Between the trimmed V and J ends, which lost 3 bases and 6 bases, there was a span of 13 bases. This CDR3 comprises 14 residues. The germline V gene encodes CDR1 KGHDR and CDR2 SFDVKD. The CDR3 nucleotides read TGTGCCACCAGTGATCCCGTTGAGGGTAATGGCTACACCTTC. It encodes CATSDPVEGNGYTF.

The chain employs TRBV28 and TRBJ1-3; 11 bases are shared with TRBD1. Germline V gene data show CDR1 as MDHEN and CDR2 as SYDVKM. CDR3 length: 15 residues. V was pared by 6 bases and J by 1 base, with 2 bases of the junction left unmatched. The CDR3 reads CASRGQGGSGNTIYF. CDR3 in DNA: TGTGCCAGCAGGGGACAGGGGGGTTCTGGAAACACCATATATTTT.

The chain couples TRBV7-9 to TRBJ1-2; 10 bases agree with TRBD1. Looked up from germline, CDR1 is SEHNR and CDR2 is FQNEAQ (reference sequence). V dropped 7 bases and J dropped 8; count of bases not matched to a gene: 7. The CDR3 consists of 13 residues. The CDR3 sequence is CASTRQGATGYTF. In DNA, the CDR3 is TGTGCCAGCACCCGACAGGGGGCGACAGGCTACACCTTC.

The V gene is TRBV13, the J gene TRBJ2-7, with D tentatively TRBD1 (6 bases). Trimming stripped 1 base from V and 6 bases from J, with 10 bases between. The length of the CDR3 is 13 residues. Germline V gives CDR1 PRHDT, CDR2 FYEKMQ (reference sequence). In DNA form, the CDR3 reads TGTGCCAGCAGCTTAGCAGGGGCTATCGAGCAGTACTTC. This encodes CASSLAGAIEQYF.

The genes are TRBV28 and TRBJ1-5, with TRBD1 as a possible D gene (6 bases). Trimming took off 2 bases at V and 5 bases at J, with 10 bases between the two ends. CDR3 length equals 14 residues. The germline V gene encodes CDR1 MDHEN and CDR2 SYDVKM. The CDR3 DNA reads TGTGCCAGCAGTTTAGGGGGCCCCGATCAGCCCCAGCATTTT. This encodes CASSLGGPDQPQHF.

This clone was seen a handful of times. The V gene is TRBV7-2, the J gene TRBJ1-6; 9 nucleotides agree with TRBD1. Germline values: CDR1 SGHTA, CDR2 FQGNSA. The CDR3 is 14 amino acids. V was pared by 4 bases and J by 9 bases, with 4 bases of the junction left unmatched. CDR3 nucleotides: TGTGCCAGCAGCTCGGGACAGGGTCCTTCACCCCTCCACTTT. Its translation is CASSSGQGPSPLHF. Variable domain in full (rest from reference TRBV7-2 and TRBJ1-6): GAGVSQSPSNKVTEKGKDVELRCDPISGHTALYWYRQSLGQGLEFLIYFQGNSAPDKSGLPSDRFSAERTGGSVSTLTIQRTQQEDSAVYLCASSSGQGPSPLHFGNGTRLTVT.

The rearrangement uses TRBV29-1 and TRBJ2-1; the match to TRBD2 covers 11 bases. V dropped 6 bases and J dropped 4; count of bases not matched to a gene: 2. The CDR3 has 13 residues. CDR1 and CDR2 (germline): SQVTM, ANQGSEA. CDR3 in amino acids: CSVGLAGYNEQFF. DNA for the CDR3: TGCAGCGTCGGACTAGCGGGTTACAATGAGCAGTTCTTC.

The genes are TRBV19 and TRBJ1-5; 7 positions agree with TRBD1. This CDR3 has 14 residues. V was clipped by 3 bases and J by 4 bases; unmatched bases: 3. The germline V gene has CDR1 LNHDA and CDR2 SQIVND (reference sequence). Here the CDR3 reads CASSMWDRNQPQHF. Written as DNA, the CDR3 is TGTGCCAGTAGTATGTGGGACAGAAATCAGCCCCAGCATTTT.

The rearrangement uses TRBV28 and TRBJ2-6; the D gene is possibly TRBD2 (5 bases). The V end was cut by 3 bases, the J end by 4 bases, with 13 bases between. The CDR3 is made up of 16 amino acids. Germline lookup yields CDR1 MDHEN and CDR2 SYDVKM. The CDR3: CASSFGPGSGANVLTF. In DNA form, the CDR3 reads TGTGCCAGCAGTTTCGGCCCGGGGTCCGGGGCCAACGTCCTGACTTTC.

The J gene is TRBJ1-1, the V gene TRBV27; TRBD1 is a possible D gene (6 bases). Germline V gene lookup returns CDR1 MNHEY and CDR2 SMNVEV (reference sequence). V was pared by 3 bases and J by 4 bases, with 15 bases between. The CDR3 has 15 amino acids. The CDR3 is CASSLDRLVFTEAFF. As DNA, the CDR3 is TGTGCCAGCAGTTTGGACAGATTGGTGTTCACTGAAGCTTTCTTT.

The chain recombines TRBV5-1 with TRBJ2-7, with 8 bases matching TRBD1. Losses at the gene ends were 0 bases for V and 6 bases for J; bases not matched to a gene: 8. The CDR3 runs 15 residues. Germline CDR1 and CDR2: SGHRS and YFSETQ. In nucleotides, the CDR3 is TGCGCCAGCAGCTTGGTATCCGGACAGGGCTTCGAGCAGTACTTC. It is translated as CASSLVSGQGFEQYF. Complete variable domain (other parts from reference TRBV5-1 and TRBJ2-7): KAGVTQTPRYLIKTRGQQVTLSCSPISGHRSVSWYQQTPGQGLQFLFEYFSETQRNKGNFPGRFSGRQFSNSRSEMNVSTLELGDSALYLCASSLVSGQGFEQYFGPGTRLTVT.

CDR3: CASSPRPAGGWDYGYTF. CDR3 DNA sequence: TGTGCCAGCAGCCCCCGACCCGCGGGGGGCTGGGACTATGGCTACACCTTC. The rearrangement uses TRBV16 and TRBJ1-2; tentatively, D is TRBD1 (6 bases). Germline CDR1 is KGHSY and CDR2 is FQNENV. The ends were cut back, 4 bases at V and 3 bases at J, with 21 bases in the middle. The CDR3 extends over 17 amino acids.

The chain employs TRBV11-1 and TRBJ2-4, with TRBD2 matching 8 bases. The length of the CDR3 is 15 residues. V was pared by 5 bases and J by 8 bases, with 11 bases of the junction left unmatched. The germline V gene encodes CDR1 SGHAT and CDR2 FQDESV (reference sequence). The CDR3 spells CASSPRGSGMDIQYF. The CDR3 nucleotides read TGTGCCAGCAGCCCGCGTGGTAGCGGGATGGACATTCAGTACTTC.

This chain uses TRBV28 with TRBJ2-7; the D is unclear. This CDR3 has 16 amino acids. Germline V gene sequence: CDR1 MDHEN, CDR2 SYDVKM. Deletions cut 10 bases from V and 2 bases from J, with 24 bases between. CDR3 DNA: TGTGCCATCCGAAAAATCCTCCAGCGCGGTACCTACGAGCAGTACTTC. Protein sequence: CAIRKILQRGTYEQYF.

The chain's CDR3 is CASSQTRAGNTEAFF. The CDR3 DNA sequence: TGTGCCAGCAGCCAAACAAGAGCGGGGAACACTGAAGCTTTCTTT. The chain employs TRBV5-4 and TRBJ1-1; no reliable D call. V lost 4 bases and J lost 1, with 14 bases in between. The CDR3 has 15 residues. Looked up from germline, CDR1 is SGHNT and CDR2 is YYREEE (reference sequence).

The rearrangement uses TRBV5-1 and TRBJ2-5, with D perhaps matching TRBD1 (6 bases). This CDR3 is built from 13 residues. Trimming removed 6 bases from V and 1 base from J, with 10 bases in between. In germline, CDR1 is SGHRS, CDR2 YFSETQ. The CDR3 reads CASKRGTQETQYF. The CDR3 nucleotides are TGCGCCAGCAAGAGGGGGACCCAAGAGACCCAGTACTTC.

The rearrangement uses TRBV27 and TRBJ2-7; possible D gene TRBD2, 6 bases. The CDR3 loop spans 12 amino acids. Per germline, CDR1 MNHEY and CDR2 SMNVEV (reference sequence). V was trimmed by 3 bases and J by 6 bases, leaving 9 bases between them. The CDR3 loop is CASSFPGAEQYF. For the CDR3, the DNA is TGTGCCAGCAGTTTTCCGGGAGCCGAGCAGTACTTC.

The J gene is TRBJ2-5, the V gene TRBV30, with 7 bases fitting TRBD2. This CDR3 has 16 amino acids. CDR1 and CDR2 (germline): GTSNPN, SVGIG (reference sequence). The V gene end was trimmed by 2 bases and the J gene end by 4 bases; junction bases not matched to a gene: 13. Here the CDR3 DNA reads TGTGCCTGGAGTCGGGGAGGGGCCCTAGGGTCAGAGACCCAGTACTTC. Protein product: CAWSRGGALGSETQYF.

The J gene is TRBJ2-7, the V gene TRBV28, with 9 positions matching TRBD2. With 10 bases clipped from V and 1 base from J, the junction kept 14 bases outside the gene matches. The CDR3 is 16 amino acids. Germline V gives CDR1 MDHEN, CDR2 SYDVKM. The CDR3 spells CATQTGKREESYEQYF. The CDR3 nucleotides read TGTGCCACCCAGACAGGGAAGCGGGAGGAATCCTACGAGCAGTACTTC. The whole variable domain, remainder taken from reference TRBV28 and TRBJ2-7, is DVKVTQSSRYLVKRTGEKVFLECVQDMDHENMFWYRQDPGLGLRLIYFSYDVKMKEKGDIPEGYSVSREKKERFSLILESASTNQTSMYLCATQTGKREESYEQYFGPGTRLTVT.

The V gene is TRBV21-1, the J gene TRBJ1-1; the table calls TRBD1, which could not be checked here. TRBV21-1 is a recognized pseudogene. The CDR3 totals 15 residues. The CDR3 loop is CASTAQGSGNTEAFF. CDR3 in DNA: TGTGCCAGCACCGCTCAGGGTTCCGGGAACACTGAAGCTTTCTTT.

This clone occurred once. The chain couples TRBV4-3 to TRBJ1-4, with D possibly matching TRBD1 (5 bases). The germline CDR1 and CDR2 sequences are LGHNA and YSLEER. CDR3 length: 14 residues. Trimming removed 1 base from V and 4 bases from J, with 7 bases in between. Here the CDR3 reads CASSQGGFNEKLFF. DNA of the CDR3: TGCGCCAGCAGCCAAGGGGGCTTTAATGAAAAACTGTTTTTT.

The chain uses TRBV18 and TRBJ1-1, with D possibly being TRBD1 (5 bases). This CDR3 contains 15 residues. The germline V gene encodes CDR1 KGHSH and CDR2 LQKENI. V lost 1 base and J 0 bases, leaving 9 bases between the germline ends. The CDR3 nucleotides read TGTGCCAGCTCACCACGAGGAGGGGTGAACACTGAAGCTTTCTTT. This encodes CASSPRGGVNTEAFF.

The genes are TRBV9 and TRBJ1-1; D unresolved. The V gene lost 1 base and the J gene lost 1 base, with 14 bases spanning the gap. This CDR3 has 16 residues. CDR1 is SGDLS, CDR2 YYNGEE, per germline. The CDR3 region has the DNA TGTGCCAGCAGCGTAAATCGCGAGGCGGAGAACACTGAAGCTTTCTTT. Amino acids: CASSVNREAENTEAFF.

The chain carries TRBV15 and TRBJ2-7; 8 bases are a match to TRBD2. The germline gives CDR1 LNHNV, CDR2 YYDKDF (reference sequence). The CDR3 totals 15 residues. V lost 3 bases and J lost 0; bases outside the gene matches: 4. The CDR3 loop is CATSSSGLGSYEQYF. Here the CDR3 DNA reads TGTGCCACCAGCAGCTCGGGACTAGGCTCCTACGAGCAGTACTTC.

The chain carries TRBV7-8 and TRBJ2-1; 7 nucleotides line up with TRBD2. Germline lookup yields CDR1 SGHVS and CDR2 FQNEAQ. The CDR3 has 15 residues. The V segment lost 5 bases and the J segment 0 bases; nucleotides outside the gene matches: 4. As DNA, the CDR3 is TGTGCCAGCAGCAACCGGGACTACTCCTACAATGAGCAGTTCTTC. It is translated as CASSNRDYSYNEQFF.

This chain uses TRBV7-9 with TRBJ2-7, with TRBD2 matching over 7 bases. Germline trimming cut 0 bases from V and 6 bases from J; bases unmatched to any gene: 14. The CDR3 is 17 amino acids. Germline lookup yields CDR1 SEHNR and CDR2 FQNEAQ (reference sequence). The CDR3 spells CASSLAQAGDLSSEQYF. DNA for the CDR3: TGTGCCAGCAGCTTAGCGCAGGCGGGAGATCTCTCATCCGAGCAGTACTTC.